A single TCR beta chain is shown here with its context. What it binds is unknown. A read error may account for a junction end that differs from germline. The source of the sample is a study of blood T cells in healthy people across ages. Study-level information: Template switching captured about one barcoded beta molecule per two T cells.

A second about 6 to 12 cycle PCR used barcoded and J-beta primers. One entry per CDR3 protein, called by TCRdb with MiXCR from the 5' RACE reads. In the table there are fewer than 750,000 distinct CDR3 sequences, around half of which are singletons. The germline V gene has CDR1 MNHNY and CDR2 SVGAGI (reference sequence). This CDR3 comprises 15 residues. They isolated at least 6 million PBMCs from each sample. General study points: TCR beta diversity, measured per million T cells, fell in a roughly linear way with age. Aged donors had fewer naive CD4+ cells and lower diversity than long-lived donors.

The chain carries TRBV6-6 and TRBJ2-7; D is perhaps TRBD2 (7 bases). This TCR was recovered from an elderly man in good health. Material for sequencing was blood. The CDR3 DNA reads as TGTGCCAGTAGTTACGTCGGGGGGCAGGTGGGAGGGCAGTACTTC. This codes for CASSYVGGQVGGQYF.